This entry describes one T cell receptor (beta chain). The antigen is unknown. TCRdb's table, derived via immunoSEQ multiplex PCR, lists solely in-frame clones and lacks some. The table includes about 420,000 clones, approximately 90% detected once. Treatment indicated: about 20 received Ad26.COV2.S at low or high dose, single or two shots; about five received placebo; per-sample allocation not given. Day 63 after the first injection of vaccine or placebo was the sampling time. These data originate in a study of Ad26.COV2.S vaccination and SARS-CoV-2 variants. General observations from the study: For non-spike TCRs, breadth in vaccine recipients resembled that in placebo recipients. The analyses of TCR breadth and depth may have understated the size of total T cell responses. Placebo recipients showed lower spike-specific TCR breadth than vaccinees.

V was trimmed by 1 base and J by 9 bases, leaving 7 bases between them. The CDR3 contains 12 residues. The germline gives CDR1 SEHNR, CDR2 FQNEAQ (reference sequence). The chain links TRBV7-9 to TRBJ2-1; D may correspond to TRBD1 or TRBD2 (5 bases each). The TCR was taken from a person between 18 and 65 years old who received the Ad26.COV2.S COVID-19 vaccine or a placebo. The specimen comprised peripheral blood, sampled in a trial of Ad26.COV2.S vaccine versus placebo. CDR3 in amino acids: CASSLGGSEQFF. DNA for the CDR3: TGTGCCAGCAGCTTAGGGGGGAGTGAGCAGTTCTTC.